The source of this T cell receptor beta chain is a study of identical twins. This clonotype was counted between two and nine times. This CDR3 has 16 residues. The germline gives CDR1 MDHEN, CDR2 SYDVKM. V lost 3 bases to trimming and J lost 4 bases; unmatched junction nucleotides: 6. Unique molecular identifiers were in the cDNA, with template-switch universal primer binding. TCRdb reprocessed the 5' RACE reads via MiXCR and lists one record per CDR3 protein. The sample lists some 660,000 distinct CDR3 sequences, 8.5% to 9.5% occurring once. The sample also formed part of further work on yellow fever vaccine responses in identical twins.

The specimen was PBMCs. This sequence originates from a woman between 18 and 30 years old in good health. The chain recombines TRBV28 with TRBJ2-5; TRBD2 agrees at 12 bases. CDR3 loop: CASSLRLAGAGETQYF. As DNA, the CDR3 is TGTGCCAGCAGTTTGCGACTAGCGGGAGCCGGAGAGACCCAGTACTTC.